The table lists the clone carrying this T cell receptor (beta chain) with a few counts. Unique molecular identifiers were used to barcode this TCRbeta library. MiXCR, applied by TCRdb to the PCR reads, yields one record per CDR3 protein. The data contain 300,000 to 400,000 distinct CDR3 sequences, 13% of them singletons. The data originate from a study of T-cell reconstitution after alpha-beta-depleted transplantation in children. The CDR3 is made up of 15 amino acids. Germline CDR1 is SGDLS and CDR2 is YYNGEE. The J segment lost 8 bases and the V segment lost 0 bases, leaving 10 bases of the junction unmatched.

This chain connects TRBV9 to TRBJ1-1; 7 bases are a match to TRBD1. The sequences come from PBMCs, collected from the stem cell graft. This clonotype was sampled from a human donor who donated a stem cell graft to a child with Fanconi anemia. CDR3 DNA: TGTGCCAGCAGCGTAGAGGGACAGACAACATCCGAAGCTTTCTTT. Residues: CASSVEGQTTSEAFF.